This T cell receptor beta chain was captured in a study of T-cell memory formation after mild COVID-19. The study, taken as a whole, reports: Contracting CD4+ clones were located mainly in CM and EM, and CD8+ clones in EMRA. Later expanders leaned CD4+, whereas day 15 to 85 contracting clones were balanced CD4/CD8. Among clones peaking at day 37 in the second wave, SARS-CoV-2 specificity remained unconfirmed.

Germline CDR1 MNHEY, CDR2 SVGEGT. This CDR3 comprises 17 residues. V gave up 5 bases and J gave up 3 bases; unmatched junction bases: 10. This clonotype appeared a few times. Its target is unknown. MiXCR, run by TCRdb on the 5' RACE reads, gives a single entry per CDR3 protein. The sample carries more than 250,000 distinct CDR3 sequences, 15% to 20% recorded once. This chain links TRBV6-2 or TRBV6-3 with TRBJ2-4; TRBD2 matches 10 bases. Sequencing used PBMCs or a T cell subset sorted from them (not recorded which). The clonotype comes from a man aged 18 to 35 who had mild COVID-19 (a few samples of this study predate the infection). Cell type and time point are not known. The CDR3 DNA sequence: TGTGCCAGCAGTACACTAGCGGGGTTCGGGGGCAAAAACATTCAGTACTTC. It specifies CASSTLAGFGGKNIQYF.